This note documents a single T cell receptor (beta chain) sequence. These data belong to a study of blood T cell repertoires in COVID-19. TCRdb's table, derived via immunoSEQ multiplex PCR, lists solely in-frame clones and lacks some. In the table there are 150,000 to 200,000 clones, just under 90% of which are singletons. V was clipped by 3 bases and J by 4 bases, with 5 bases between them. CDR3 length equals 12 residues. Germline CDR1 is ENHRY and CDR2 is SYGVKD. The V call is TRBV10-3, the J call TRBJ2-3; D not certain. The source is a man younger than 35 with active or convalescent COVID-19. The sequencing sample was made of peripheral blood. The CDR3 DNA reads TGTGCCATCAGTGATTATGCAGATACGCAGTATTTT. As protein: CAISDYADTQYF.